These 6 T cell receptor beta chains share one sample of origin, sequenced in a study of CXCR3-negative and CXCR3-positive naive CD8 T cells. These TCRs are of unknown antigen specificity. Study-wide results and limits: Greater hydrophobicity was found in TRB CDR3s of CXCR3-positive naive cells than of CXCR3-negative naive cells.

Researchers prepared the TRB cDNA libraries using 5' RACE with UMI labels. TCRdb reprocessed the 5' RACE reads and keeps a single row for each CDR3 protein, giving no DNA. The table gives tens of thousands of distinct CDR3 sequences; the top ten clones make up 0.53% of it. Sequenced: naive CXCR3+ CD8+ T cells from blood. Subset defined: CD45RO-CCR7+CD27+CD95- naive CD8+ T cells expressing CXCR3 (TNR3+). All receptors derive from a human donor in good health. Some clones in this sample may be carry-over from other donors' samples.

CDR3 amino acids: CASSLYRSSGANVLTF. The chain links TRBV7-6 to TRBJ2-6. Germline V lookup: CDR1 SGHVS, CDR2 FNYEAQ. The CDR3 length is 16 residues. The full variable domain, rest sourced from reference TRBV7-6 and TRBJ2-6, is GAGVSQSPRYKVTKRGQDVALRCDPISGHVSLYWYRQALGQGPEFLTYFNYEAQQDKSGLPNDRFSAERPEGSISTLTIQRTEQRDSAMYRCASSLYRSSGANVLTFGAGSRLTVL.

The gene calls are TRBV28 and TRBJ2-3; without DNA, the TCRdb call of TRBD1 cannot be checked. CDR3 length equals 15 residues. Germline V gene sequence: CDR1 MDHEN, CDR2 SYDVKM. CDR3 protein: CASSLGTGITDTQYF.

The CDR3 spells CASSPSGNRVVTDTQYF. The chain carries TRBV5-1 and TRBJ2-3; absent DNA, TCRdb's TRBD2 call cannot be checked. Per germline, CDR1 SGHRS and CDR2 YFSETQ. The CDR3 is 17 residues long.

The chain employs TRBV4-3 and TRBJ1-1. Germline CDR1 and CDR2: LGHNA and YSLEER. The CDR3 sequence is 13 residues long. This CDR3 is CASSHAGKTEAFF.

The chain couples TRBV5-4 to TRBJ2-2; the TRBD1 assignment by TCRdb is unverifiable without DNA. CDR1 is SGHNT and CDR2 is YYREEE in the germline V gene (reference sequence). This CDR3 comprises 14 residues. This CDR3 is CASSGTGTAGELFF.

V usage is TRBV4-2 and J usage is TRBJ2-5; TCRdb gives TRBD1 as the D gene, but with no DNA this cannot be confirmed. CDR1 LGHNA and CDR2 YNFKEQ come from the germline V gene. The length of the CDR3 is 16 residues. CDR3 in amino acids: CASSQTGGRSQETQYF.